The 6 T cell receptor beta chains given below trace back to one sample, sequenced in a study of blood T cell repertoires in COVID-19. Clones were sequenced by immunoSEQ multiplex PCR, and TCRdb holds only the in-frame ones, with some missing. The table has 120,000 to 150,000 clones, about 83% seen once. The material sequenced was PBMCs or T cells enriched from blood (not recorded which). All receptors derive from a woman aged 45-59 years with acute COVID-19.

This chain links TRBV27 with TRBJ2-1, with TRBD2 as a possible D gene (6 bases). Germline CDR1 and CDR2: MNHEY and SMNVEV (reference sequence). This CDR3 contains 13 residues. Deletions cut 8 bases from V and 2 bases from J, with 10 bases between. CDR3 DNA sequence: TGTGCCAGCGGGAGGCCAGCCTACAATGAGCAGTTCTTC. Translating gives CASGRPAYNEQFF.

V and J are TRBV25-1 and TRBJ1-4; 9 bases match TRBD1. From germline, CDR1 is MGHDK and CDR2 SYGVNS. The CDR3 extends over 16 amino acids. With 8 bases clipped from V and 8 bases from J, the junction kept 15 bases outside the gene matches. The CDR3 region has the DNA TGTGCCAGCGGACCGGGACAGGGTATTAGTGGGGAAAAACTGTTTTTT. It encodes CASGPGQGISGEKLFF.

This rearrangement joins TRBV19 to TRBJ2-3; D gene ambiguous. From germline, CDR1 is LNHDA and CDR2 SQIVND (reference sequence). The CDR3 loop spans 12 amino acids. V shed 8 bases and J shed 6 bases, with 12 bases lying between them. The CDR3 loop is CASAERRDTQYF. The CDR3 coding sequence is TGTGCCAGTGCGGAGAGGCGGGATACGCAGTATTTT.

This clone was seen once. This chain links TRBV7-9 with TRBJ2-1; D uncertain. The germline CDR1 and CDR2 sequences are SEHNR and FQNEAQ (reference sequence). The CDR3 length is 13 residues. The V gene lost 5 bases and the J gene lost 4 bases, with 9 bases spanning the gap. The CDR3 sequence is CASSLTLYNEQFF. CDR3 DNA sequence: TGTGCCAGCAGCCTGACTCTGTACAATGAGCAGTTCTTC.

The rearrangement uses TRBV4-1 and TRBJ2-2, with TRBD1 matching 12 bases. CDR1 is MGHRA and CDR2 is YSYEKL in the germline V gene. The CDR3 is made up of 17 amino acids. V lost 5 bases and J lost 8; bases outside the gene matches: 12. This CDR3 reads CASSGTGTGGRSGELFF. CDR3 coding DNA: TGCGCCAGCAGCGGAACCGGGACAGGGGGCCGCAGTGGGGAGCTGTTTTTT.

The rearrangement uses TRBV5-1 and TRBJ2-1; TRBD1 aligns across 9 bases. V lost 2 bases and J lost 9; bases outside the gene matches: 9. Germline lookup yields CDR1 SGHRS and CDR2 YFSETQ. This CDR3 has 15 residues. The CDR3 DNA is TGCGCCAGCAGCTTCTCCGGGACAGGGTATCCTGAGCAGTTCTTC. It specifies CASSFSGTGYPEQFF. Supplemented by reference TRBV5-1 and TRBJ2-1, the full variable domain reads KAGVTQTPRYLIKTRGQQVTLSCSPISGHRSVSWYQQTPGQGLQFLFEYFSETQRNKGNFPGRFSGRQFSNSRSEMNVSTLELGDSALYLCASSFSGTGYPEQFFGPGTRLTVL.